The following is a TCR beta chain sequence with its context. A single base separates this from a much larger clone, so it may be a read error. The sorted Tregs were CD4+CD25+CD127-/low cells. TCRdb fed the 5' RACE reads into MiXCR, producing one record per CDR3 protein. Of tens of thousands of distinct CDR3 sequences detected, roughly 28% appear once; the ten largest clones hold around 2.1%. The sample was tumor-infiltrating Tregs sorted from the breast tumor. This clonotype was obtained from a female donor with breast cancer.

The CDR3 protein is CASGGAGRTFSWEQYF. Written as DNA, the CDR3 is TGTGCCAGCGGCGGCGCCGGGCGAACGTTCTCCTGGGAGCAGTACTTC. V gene TRBV7-9 combines with J gene TRBJ2-7, with D uncertain. The CDR3 has 16 amino acids. Trimming took off 8 bases at V and 7 bases at J, with 27 bases between the two ends. Germline CDR1 reads SEHNR; CDR2 reads FQNEAQ (reference sequence).